The present entry profiles one T cell receptor (beta chain) with its context. Antigen: not known. This record comes from a study of blood T cells in healthy people across ages. Donors ranged from roughly 6 to 100 years old and were healthy Caucasians in Russia. PBMCs, at least 6.5 million per sample, were isolated. This CDR3 has 13 amino acids. V dropped 8 bases and J dropped 5 bases, with 15 bases sitting between them. Germline V gives CDR1 GTSNPN, CDR2 SVGIG (reference sequence). It was with a sample-barcoded 5' primer and a J-beta primer mix that a second PCR of roughly 7 to 12 cycles was run. TCRdb re-called the 5' RACE reads through MiXCR, storing one row per CDR3 protein. The table shows some 790,000 distinct CDR3 sequences, with around 26% occurring only once. Broader study findings: In the absence of known donor CMV status, changes in expanded clonotypes were possibly confounded.

The source is an elderly woman in good health. V is TRBV30 and J is TRBJ1-4; D remains ambiguous. What was sequenced was blood. The CDR3 protein is CATPTVGNEKLFF. The CDR3 DNA is TGTGCCACACCGACGGTGGGCAATGAAAAACTGTTTTTT.